The 8 T cell receptor beta chains given below trace back to one sample, sequenced in a study of blood T cell repertoires in COVID-19 (dated by TCRdb to 2018 to 2021). Preparation of the library involved the immunoSEQ multiplex PCR assay. The clones in this table, taken by TCRdb from immuneACCESS, are in-frame only. Not every clone is retained; where verified, under half of the shortfall comes from an unresolved V gene, and the cause of the rest is unknown. This sample has 190,000 or so clones in its table, and 65% to 90% of those were observed once. The biggest ten clones account for approximately 4.8% of the sample. The material sequenced was PBMCs or T cells enriched from blood (not recorded which). The receptors derive from a young woman who had been exposed to COVID-19.

The chain is built from TRBV6-6 and TRBJ2-7; 8 nucleotides match TRBD2. The CDR3 contains 14 residues. Germline trimming cut 8 bases from V and 2 bases from J; bases unmatched to any gene: 8. CDR1 is MNHNY and CDR2 is SVGAGI in the germline V gene (reference sequence). CDR3 bases: TGTGCCAGCTGGGGCGAGCGGGGGCCCTACGAGCAGTACTTC. Translated: CASWGERGPYEQYF.

This chain links TRBV21-1 with TRBJ1-4; TRBD1 is the table's D call and was not checked against the DNA. TRBV21-1 is marked as a pseudogene. This CDR3 is built from 12 residues. CDR3 in DNA: TGTGCCCGACAGGGGCGGATTGAAAAACTGTTTTTT. It encodes CARQGRIEKLFF.

The genes are TRBV19 and TRBJ2-3, with 9 bases fitting TRBD2. The trim removed 1 base at V and 0 bases at J, leaving 11 bases unmatched. Germline CDR1 and CDR2: LNHDA and SQIVND (reference sequence). The CDR3 spans 19 residues. CDR3 residues: CASSIGMSGGRSSTDTQYF. The CDR3 DNA reads TGTGCCAGTAGTATAGGGATGAGCGGGGGGCGATCTAGCACAGATACGCAGTATTTT.

In its sample, this clone was seen a few times. The same CDR3 arises from other DNA sequences in this sample as well. V and J are TRBV10-1 and TRBJ2-1, with 9 bases aligning to TRBD2. Germline V lookup: CDR1 WNHNN, CDR2 SYGVQD (reference sequence). The CDR3 length is 13 residues. V shed 6 bases and J 5 bases; nucleotides not matched to a gene: 2. The CDR3 coding sequence is TGCGCCAGCAGCGCTAGCGGGGACAATGAGCAGTTCTTC. It yields the protein CASSASGDNEQFF.

The DNA for the CDR3 is TGTGCCAGCAGTGCCCGGACGGGAAACTATGGCTACACCTTC. It encodes CASSARTGNYGYTF. This chain connects TRBV27 to TRBJ1-2; D is unclear. This CDR3 spans 14 amino acids. Germline lookup yields CDR1 MNHEY and CDR2 SMNVEV (reference sequence). The V end lost 5 bases, the J end lost 2 bases, and 12 bases lay between the germline ends.

This clone came up a few times. The CDR3 DNA sequence: TGTGCCAGCAGCAACGGACAGCCCTTTGGAGAGCAGTACTTC. It specifies CASSNGQPFGEQYF. The chain carries TRBV5-4 and TRBJ2-7; D is possibly TRBD1 (6 bases). V was shortened by 4 bases and J by 7 bases, with 18 bases between the two germline ends. Germline CDR1 SGHNT, CDR2 YYREEE (reference sequence). The CDR3 spans 14 residues.

The CDR3, as DNA: TGTGCCAGCAACGCGGGTACTGGGGCCAACGTCCTGACTTTC. It encodes CASNAGTGANVLTF. The chain couples TRBV6-5 to TRBJ2-6; tentatively, D is TRBD2 (5 bases). CDR1 and CDR2 from the germline V gene are MNHEY and SVGAGI. Trimming shortened V by 7 bases and J by 2 bases, and 9 bases separated the two germline ends. The CDR3 length is 14 residues.

This clone is a singleton in its sample. This sequence joins TRBV30 and TRBJ1-2; 7 bases are a match to TRBD1. Germline V gene data show CDR1 as GTSNPN and CDR2 as SVGIG (reference sequence). CDR3 length: 14 amino acids. V lost 4 bases to trimming and J lost 5 bases; unmatched junction nucleotides: 10. CDR3 residues: CAWNPGTALYGYTF. The CDR3 DNA follows: TGTGCCTGGAACCCCGGGACAGCCCTATATGGCTACACCTTC. The full variable domain, in which reference TRBV30 and TRBJ1-2 provide the parts outside the CDR3, is SQTIHQWPATLVQPVGSPLSLECTVEGTSNPNLYWYRQAAGRGLQLLFYSVGIGQISSEVPQNLSASRPQDRQFILSSKKLLLSDSGFYLCAWNPGTALYGYTFGSGTRLTVV.